Included here is one TCR beta chain sequence, with context. The antigen is not known. Per germline, CDR1 MNHNS and CDR2 SASEGT. CDR3 size: 13 residues. The ends were cut back, 10 bases at V and 3 bases at J, with 14 bases in the middle. These data belong to a study of OX40 agonist ivuxolimab in advanced cancers. General observations from the study: The specificity for antigen of the expanded peripheral T cells was not determined.

The repertoire was sequenced with immunoSEQ multiplex PCR; TCRdb's copy has only in-frame clones and lacks some. The data show some 60,000 clones, approximately 90% seen once. This rearrangement joins TRBV6-1 to TRBJ2-3, with D perhaps matching TRBD2 (6 bases). Sequenced material: CD4+ or CD8+ T cells sorted from blood, taken in a trial of the OX40 agonist ivuxolimab. The receptor's source is an adult with an advanced solid tumor such as melanoma, head and neck, liver or kidney cancer. In DNA form, the CDR3 reads TGTGCCAAACCCGCACGGGGGACAGATACGCAGTATTTT. Its translation is CAKPARGTDTQYF.